The present TCR beta chain was sequenced within a study of T cells in Graves' hyperthyroidism and ophthalmopathy. Study results and caveats: The model forecast ophthalmopathy, anticipating it by a median about 7 months before onset. A model built on 13 V-J features separated ophthalmopathy from stable hyperthyroidism. Most clonotypes expanded in thyroid above 0.001 were likewise present in blood.

Using RNA transcripts as the source, TCR beta CDR3 regions were amplified. First-round RT-PCR of the TCR CDR3 relied on the HTBI primer set. TCRdb processed the multiplex PCR reads anew with MiXCR; each CDR3 protein has one entry. The sample contains approximately 510,000 distinct CDR3 sequences, 46% of which appear only once. Germline lookup yields CDR1 MRHNA and CDR2 SNTAGT. The CDR3 has 13 residues. About this clonotype: Its antigen remains unidentified. The germline gene is not matched at one end of the junction; a read error may be the cause.

The study excluded patients with uncontrolled infection, other autoimmune disease, pregnancy or lactation. Material: peripheral blood or thyroid tissue (not recorded which). The receptor comes from an adult woman with Graves' disease, either hyperthyroidism or ophthalmopathy (not recorded which). V and J are TRBV6-4 and TRBJ2-7; 8 nucleotides line up with TRBD1. CDR3 nucleotides: TGTGCCAGCAGGGGACAGGTCTCCAACGAGCAGTACTTC. Translation gives CASRGQVSNEQYF.